The clone carrying this T cell receptor beta chain was recorded a few times. These data come from a study of T-cell memory formation after mild COVID-19. TCRdb recomputed calls from the 5' RACE reads with MiXCR, one row per CDR3 protein. The sample holds approximately 580,000 distinct CDR3 sequences; around 20% are singletons and the top ten take about 12%. The CDR3 covers 11 residues. Between the trimmed V and J ends, which lost 3 bases and 4 bases, there was a span of 5 bases. Germline lookup yields CDR1 GTSNPN and CDR2 SVGIG (reference sequence). The receptor was isolated from an adult woman who had mild COVID-19 (a few samples of this study predate the infection). Cell type and time point are not known. The chain combines TRBV30 with TRBJ2-3; D remains unclear. Sequenced material: PBMCs or a T cell subset sorted from them (not recorded which). The CDR3 here is CAWSLADTQYF. In nucleotides, the CDR3 is TGTGCCTGGAGCCTAGCAGATACGCAGTATTTT.